Here is one T cell receptor (beta chain) with its context. Its target is not known. CDR3 length: 15 residues. The V gene's germline CDR1 is LGHNA and CDR2 YNFKEQ. These data originate in a study of T cells expressing NK-cell markers. Study observations and caveats: Clarity on HCMV specificity was lacking for the expanded NKG2C+ T cell clones. These clonotypes additionally ranked first within the CD3+CD56-NKG2C+ fraction of four donors. Of CD8+ T cells, roughly 1.0-7.0% belonged to dominant NKG2C+ clonotypes in roughly 6 donors.

TCRdb re-called the 5' RACE reads; one entry per CDR3 protein, DNA not given. This sample's table reports some 340,000 distinct CDR3 sequences. The chain recombines TRBV4-2 with TRBJ2-1; TCRdb's D call of TRBD1 is untestable without DNA. The origin of this receptor is a man between 18 and 69 years old in good health. Sequencing was carried out using blood T cells: a sorted CD56 or NKG2C T cell subset, CD4+ or CD8+ T cells, or bulk PBMC T cells (not recorded which). The CDR3 reads CASSPASGTGYEQFF.